These 23 T cell receptor beta chains originate from one sample sequenced in a study of cytomegalovirus exposure and HLA in healthy donors. Amplification used 60 Vbeta primers and 13 Jbeta primers. Profiled with immunoSEQ multiplex PCR; TCRdb holds only in-frame clones, not every one. Seen here are some 130,000 clones, about 82% observed once, and the top ten hold roughly 1.2%. Sequenced sample: PBMCs. The receptors derive from a boy aged 5 to 17 in good health and CMV-seronegative.

The chain has TRBV7-9 and TRBJ2-7; possibly TRBD2 for D (5 bases). This CDR3 is 14 amino acids long. CDR1 is SEHNR and CDR2 is FQNEAQ in the germline V gene (reference sequence). Trimming removed 5 bases at V and 3 bases at J, with 14 bases between. CDR3: CASSVSGFVYEQYF. CDR3 in DNA: TGTGCCAGCAGCGTATCGGGATTCGTCTACGAGCAGTACTTC. The variable domain in full, completed from reference TRBV7-9 and TRBJ2-7, reads DTGVSQNPRHKITKRGQNVTFRCDPISEHNRLYWYRQTLGQGPEFLTYFQNEAQLEKSRLLSDRFSAERPKGSFSTLEIQRTEQGDSAMYLCASSVSGFVYEQYFGPGTRLTVT.

This rearrangement joins TRBV7-9 to TRBJ2-1; 7 bases fit TRBD2. The length of the CDR3 is 16 residues. The J segment lost 7 bases and the V segment lost 1 base, leaving 10 bases of the junction unmatched. The germline V gene has CDR1 SEHNR and CDR2 FQNEAQ (reference sequence). The CDR3 bases are TGTGCCAGCAGCTTAGTAGGCGGGAGAAGGGAAAATGAGCAGTTCTTC. Its translation is CASSLVGGRRENEQFF.

The rearrangement links TRBV27 to TRBJ2-3, with TRBD1 identical over 9 bases. The CDR3 spans 17 residues. Looked up from germline, CDR1 is MNHEY and CDR2 is SMNVEV (reference sequence). V lost 5 bases and J lost 4; bases outside the gene matches: 13. The CDR3 DNA reads TGTGCCAGCAGTCAGACTATCGGACAGGGGTTATCAGATACGCAGTATTTT. Protein product: CASSQTIGQGLSDTQYF.

DNA of the CDR3: TGCAGCGTCCTACCCGACGGGGGGGGCATTCAGTACTTC. It codes for CSVLPDGGGIQYF. This chain connects TRBV29-1 to TRBJ2-4, with TRBD2 matching 8 bases. V trimming: 6 bases; J trimming: 9 bases; junction bases outside the gene matches: 10. This CDR3 region has 13 residues. Germline loops: CDR1 SQVTM, CDR2 ANQGSEA. Complete variable domain (other parts from reference TRBV29-1 and TRBJ2-4): SAVISQKPSRDICQRGTSLTIQCQVDSQVTMMFWYRQQPGQSLTLIATANQGSEATYESGFVIDKFPISRPNLTFSTLTVSNMSPEDSSIYLCSVLPDGGGIQYFGAGTRLSVL.

The chain combines TRBV29-1 with TRBJ1-2, with D hard to call. Trimming stripped 6 bases from V and 2 bases from J, with 13 bases between. Germline values: CDR1 SQVTM, CDR2 ANQGSEA. This CDR3 is built from 13 residues. CDR3 in DNA: TGCAGCGTCCCCTCCGGGATCAACTATGGCTACACCTTC. Protein sequence: CSVPSGINYGYTF.

V usage is TRBV2 and J usage is TRBJ2-2; D unclear. The V gene lost 4 bases and the J gene lost 2 bases, with 11 bases spanning the gap. The CDR3 runs to 15 residues. Germline CDR1 and CDR2: SNHLY and FYNNEI. The CDR3 DNA sequence: TGTGCCAGCAGTGTGAACCTGCTAAACACCGGGGAGCTGTTTTTT. Translation gives CASSVNLLNTGELFF. Drawing the rest from reference TRBV2 and TRBJ2-2, the complete variable domain is EPEVTQTPSHQVTQMGQEVILRCVPISNHLYFYWYRQILGQKVEFLVSFYNNEISEKSEIFDDQFSVERPDGSNFTLKIRSTKLEDSAMYFCASSVNLLNTGELFFGEGSRLTVL.

The chain employs TRBV7-9 and TRBJ2-1; D is perhaps TRBD2 (5 bases). The V end lost 7 bases, the J end lost 8 bases, and 12 bases lay between the germline ends. Germline lookup yields CDR1 SEHNR and CDR2 FQNEAQ (reference sequence). The CDR3 extends over 12 amino acids. The CDR3 loop reads CASTRERDEQFF. DNA of the CDR3: TGTGCCAGCACCCGGGAAAGGGATGAGCAGTTCTTC. Together with reference TRBV7-9 and TRBJ2-1, the CDR3 gives the full variable domain: DTGVSQNPRHKITKRGQNVTFRCDPISEHNRLYWYRQTLGQGPEFLTYFQNEAQLEKSRLLSDRFSAERPKGSFSTLEIQRTEQGDSAMYLCASTRERDEQFFGPGTRLTVL.

This chain links TRBV9 with TRBJ1-2, with 8 nucleotides matching TRBD1. Germline V gives CDR1 SGDLS, CDR2 YYNGEE. V lost 4 bases, J lost 3 bases, and 14 bases stayed unmatched. This CDR3 is built from 17 residues. The CDR3 DNA is TGTGCCAGCAGCCGGGGGCAGGGGGCCCCGGGAGACTATGGCTACACCTTC. It translates to CASSRGQGAPGDYGYTF.

The chain uses TRBV11-3 and TRBJ2-1; 9 nucleotides align to TRBD2. The CDR3 is 13 residues long. The V gene's germline CDR1 is SGHNT and CDR2 YENEEA. V lost 2 bases, J lost 9 bases, and 2 bases stayed unmatched. In DNA form, the CDR3 reads TGTGCCAGCAGCTTATTAGCGGGAGTTGAGCAGTTCTTC. The encoded protein is CASSLLAGVEQFF. Supplemented by reference TRBV11-3 and TRBJ2-1, the full variable domain reads EAGVVQSPRYKIIEKKQPVAFWCNPISGHNTLYWYLQNLGQGPELLIRYENEEAVDDSQLPKDRFSAERLKGVDSTLKIQPAELGDSAVYLCASSLLAGVEQFFGPGTRLTVL.

This clone was observed once. This chain links TRBV10-3 with TRBJ2-3; 12 bases agree with TRBD2. V gave up 7 bases and J gave up 5 bases; unmatched junction bases: 10. The CDR3 runs to 16 residues. In germline, CDR1 is ENHRY, CDR2 SYGVKD. As DNA, the CDR3 is TGTGCCATCAAGATGACTAGCGGGGGTGCCGGAGATACGCAGTATTTT. This encodes CAIKMTSGGAGDTQYF.

This sequence joins TRBV5-4 and TRBJ1-2, with D hard to call. Per the germline V gene, CDR1 is SGHNT and CDR2 is YYREEE (reference sequence). The CDR3 spans 13 residues. Trimming shortened V by 6 bases and J by 4 bases, and 13 bases separated the two germline ends. CDR3: CASMPEFGYGYTF. The CDR3 DNA reads TGTGCCAGCATGCCGGAGTTTGGCTATGGCTACACCTTC.

The CDR3 DNA follows: TGTGCCAGCAGTCTAGGGACTAGCGGGAGCCATCCCAATGAGCAGTTCTTC. Translated: CASSLGTSGSHPNEQFF. The chain is built from TRBV27 and TRBJ2-1; 14 positions match TRBD2. Unmatched junction bases numbered 9, after V lost 5 bases and J lost 6 bases. The CDR3 runs 17 residues. Germline values: CDR1 MNHEY, CDR2 SMNVEV (reference sequence).

The rearrangement joins TRBV9 to TRBJ1-4, with TRBD1 matching 9 bases. The junction had 6 bases not matched to a gene; V was cut back by 4 bases and J by 8 bases. Per the germline V gene, CDR1 is SGDLS and CDR2 is YYNGEE. The CDR3 contains 14 residues. The CDR3 loop is CASSHTGGREKLFF. The CDR3 nucleotides read TGTGCCAGCAGCCATACAGGGGGCCGGGAAAAACTGTTTTTT.

The V call is TRBV15, the J call TRBJ2-3; the match to TRBD2 covers 7 bases. This CDR3 is built from 17 residues. CDR1 and CDR2 from the germline V gene are LNHNV and YYDKDF (reference sequence). V was clipped by 0 bases and J by 3 bases; unmatched bases: 9. CDR3 in amino acids: CATSRDLGGRETDTQYF. DNA of the CDR3: TGTGCCACCAGCAGAGATCTGGGAGGGCGTGAAACAGATACGCAGTATTTT.

V usage is TRBV30 and J usage is TRBJ2-7, with 8 bases lining up with TRBD1. Germline CDR1 is GTSNPN and CDR2 is SVGIG (reference sequence). Losses at the gene ends were 2 bases for V and 5 bases for J; bases not matched to a gene: 8. The CDR3 has 14 amino acids. The CDR3, as DNA: TGTGCCTGGAGTTCCGGGACAGGACCAGACGAGCAGTACTTC. This codes for CAWSSGTGPDEQYF.

This clone has only one observation. The chain combines TRBV5-1 with TRBJ2-1; 8 positions match TRBD2. The CDR3 contains 13 residues. Per germline, CDR1 SGHRS and CDR2 YFSETQ. V trimming: 3 bases; J trimming: 6 bases; junction bases outside the gene matches: 2. In nucleotides, the CDR3 is TGCGCCAGCAGCTCCGGGACTAGCAATGAGCAGTTCTTC. This translates into CASSSGTSNEQFF.

The chain couples TRBV18 to TRBJ2-4; TRBD2 agrees at 7 bases. J gave up 3 bases and V 2 bases, and 7 bases lay outside the gene matches. The CDR3 spans 16 residues. Germline V CDR1 and CDR2: KGHSH, LQKENI. DNA of the CDR3: TGTGCCAGCTCACCAAACAGCGGGGCCCGCAAAAACATTCAGTACTTC. Its translation: CASSPNSGARKNIQYF. Supplemented by reference TRBV18 and TRBJ2-4, the full variable domain reads NAGVMQNPRHLVRRRGQEARLRCSPMKGHSHVYWYRQLPEEGLKFMVYLQKENIIDESGMPKERFSAEFPKEGPSILRIQQVVRGDSAAYFCASSPNSGARKNIQYFGAGTRLSVL.

The chain employs TRBV18 and TRBJ1-4, with unresolved D. This CDR3 comprises 14 residues. Per the germline V gene, CDR1 is KGHSH and CDR2 is LQKENI. V lost 6 bases and J 5 bases, leaving 13 bases between the germline ends. Here the CDR3 DNA reads TGTGCCAGCTCCACGGGGTACCTCAATGAAAAACTGTTTTTT. It is translated as CASSTGYLNEKLFF. The variable domain in full, completed from reference TRBV18 and TRBJ1-4, reads NAGVMQNPRHLVRRRGQEARLRCSPMKGHSHVYWYRQLPEEGLKFMVYLQKENIIDESGMPKERFSAEFPKEGPSILRIQQVVRGDSAAYFCASSTGYLNEKLFFGSGTQLSVL.

This clone was observed once. CDR3 amino acids: CASSQLAGAAGELFF. The DNA for the CDR3 is TGCGCCAGCAGCCAATTAGCGGGAGCGGCCGGGGAGCTGTTTTTT. The J gene is TRBJ2-2, the V gene TRBV4-1, with 9 positions matching TRBD2. There are 15 residues in the CDR3. Losses at the gene ends were 2 bases for V and 6 bases for J; bases not matched to a gene: 4. The germline V gene has CDR1 MGHRA and CDR2 YSYEKL.

Of note for this clone: This specimen includes other DNA sequences encoding the same CDR3. The J gene is TRBJ1-1, the V gene TRBV19; tentative D call: TRBD1 (5 bases). With 4 bases removed from V and 3 bases from J, the gap between germline ends came to 15 bases. Germline CDR1 reads LNHDA; CDR2 reads SQIVND (reference sequence). This CDR3 region has 15 residues. This chain's CDR3 is CASSTGHTWDTEAFF. As DNA, the CDR3 is TGTGCCAGTAGTACCGGACACACCTGGGACACTGAAGCTTTCTTT.

CDR3 DNA: TGTGCCAGCAGTTACGGGGCAGGGGGCATTTACGAGCAGTACTTC. Protein sequence: CASSYGAGGIYEQYF. The V call is TRBV6-5, the J call TRBJ2-7; the match to TRBD1 covers 8 bases. Germline loops: CDR1 MNHEY, CDR2 SVGAGI. The CDR3 is 15 amino acids. Germline trimming cut 2 bases from V and 4 bases from J; bases unmatched to any gene: 7.

The gene calls are TRBV5-4 and TRBJ1-2; 12 bases agree with TRBD1. This CDR3 has 18 residues. V dropped 0 bases and J dropped 3; count of bases not matched to a gene: 9. The germline CDR1 and CDR2 sequences are SGHNT and YYREEE (reference sequence). CDR3 in amino acids: CASSLDVGQGARDYGYTF. The CDR3 nucleotides are TGTGCCAGCAGCTTGGATGTGGGACAGGGGGCGCGGGACTATGGCTACACCTTC.

This chain joins TRBV4-2 and TRBJ2-2, with 14 bases aligning to TRBD2. Unmatched junction bases numbered 7, after V lost 4 bases and J lost 3 bases. The CDR3 covers 18 residues. Per germline, CDR1 LGHNA and CDR2 YNFKEQ. The CDR3 DNA follows: TGTGCCAGCAGCCCTCGGACTAGCGGGAGGCGGTACACCGGGGAGCTGTTTTTT. As protein: CASSPRTSGRRYTGELFF.